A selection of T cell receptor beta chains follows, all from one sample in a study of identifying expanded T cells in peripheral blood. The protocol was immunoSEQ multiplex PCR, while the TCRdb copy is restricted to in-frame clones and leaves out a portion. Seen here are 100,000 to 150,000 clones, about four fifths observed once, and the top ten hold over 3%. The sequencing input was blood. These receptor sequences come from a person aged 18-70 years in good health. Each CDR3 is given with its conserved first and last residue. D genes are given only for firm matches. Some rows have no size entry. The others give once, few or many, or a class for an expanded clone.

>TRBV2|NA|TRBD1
CASSPEGQGVGTQYF
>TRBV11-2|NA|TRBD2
CASSLAASGGGSRETQYF
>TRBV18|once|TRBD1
CASSPGQGSRNTEAFF
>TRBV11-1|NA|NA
CASSFGENTEAFF
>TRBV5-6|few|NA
CASTQWVVVEEAFF
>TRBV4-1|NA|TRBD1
CASSHEGAQGYTF
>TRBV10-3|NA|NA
CAISESAGWGETQYF
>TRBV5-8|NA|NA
CASSPWTESSGNTIYF
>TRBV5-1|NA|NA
CASSLAGNRVETQYF
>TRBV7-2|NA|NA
CASSTRQKRGYTDTQYF
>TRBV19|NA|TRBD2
CASSILLAGEQYF
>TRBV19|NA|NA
CASSIYRGQGDYGYTF
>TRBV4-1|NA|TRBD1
CASSQAAGQASYNEQFF
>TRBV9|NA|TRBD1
CASSRGWRQGLDGYTF
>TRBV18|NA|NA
CASSPPGANYGYTF
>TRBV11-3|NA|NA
CASSPRGRTSYEQYF
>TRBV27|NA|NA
CASSFSAANEQFF
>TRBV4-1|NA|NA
CASSQAPLGPGYTF
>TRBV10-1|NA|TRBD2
CASSEGRLAPESSSYNEQFF
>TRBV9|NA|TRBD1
CASSVSGGANEKLFF
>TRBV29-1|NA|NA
CSAQTDVNSGANVLTF
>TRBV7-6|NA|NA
CASSLRGSTDTQYF
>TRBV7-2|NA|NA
CASSFQAPGTNEKLFF
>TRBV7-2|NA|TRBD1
CASSSTGVLFHYEQYF
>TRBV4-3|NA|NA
CASSQGMSGEKLFF